The clone carrying this T cell receptor (beta chain) was observed at least ten times. The antigen is undetermined. This sample is part of a study of regulatory T cells in long-lasting Graves disease. Noted time point: persistent/refractory GD, antithyroid drugs over 5 years with positive TRAb. Following extraction of RNA from PBMCs, that RNA was used to make the TCR library. Graves' disease diagnosis used American Thyroid Association guidelines. The TCR beta library used iRepertoire HTBI primers with Arm-PCR amplification of CDR3. TCRdb itself ran the multiplex PCR reads through MiXCR, one entry per CDR3 protein. The top ten clones hold about 7% of a sample with 400,000 to 600,000 distinct CDR3 sequences, approximately 21% of them seen once. CDR1 SGHVS and CDR2 FQNEAQ come from the germline V gene. Trimming took off 1 base at V and 1 base at J, with 16 bases between the two ends. The CDR3 runs 17 residues.

Points from the study as a whole: Among persistent patients, a larger number of public clonotypes were shared (approximately 2,900) than among newly diagnosed patients (roughly 1,000).

The chain has TRBV7-8 and TRBJ1-1, with unresolved D. The TCR sequence derives from a female donor with Graves disease. Sequenced material: peripheral blood mononuclear cells (PBMCs), taken when the disease was refractory, from a patient treated with antithyroid drugs. The CDR3 DNA reads TGTGCCAGCAGCTTAGGTAGGGCCCGGGAGAGGAACACTGAAGCTTTCTTT. It translates to CASSLGRARERNTEAFF.